What follows describes a single TCR beta chain. Its antigen remains unidentified. Nothing much larger sits one base from this clone, and base qualities are not available. The donors were 40 or so Caucasian individuals from Russia, aged 6 to 90 years, who were systemically healthy. Each donor gave 8 to 10 milliliters of peripheral blood, collected into EDTA-treated Vacutainer tubes. Ficoll-Paque density-gradient centrifugation was used to isolate PBMCs, with at least 7 million obtained per sample. Total RNA was extracted from PBMCs with Trizol reagent, with at least 6 micrograms obtained per sample. The percentages of naive CD45RAhigh/CD27high T cells were determined by flow cytometry on a PBMC aliquot from every donor. This sample is part of a study of blood T cells in healthy people across ages (dated by TCRdb to between 2014 and 2017). For the wider study: Template switching captured roughly one uniquely barcoded TCR beta cDNA molecule per two T cells in model experiments. Age-related changes in TCR beta repertoire diversity were measured in the study by deep sequencing normalized with unique cDNA molecular identifiers. Four age groups were formed from the donors: young (average roughly 16 years), middle-aged (more than 35), aged (approximately 60) and long-lived (approximately 78). Donors of different ages were randomly distributed across sequencing lanes to avoid experimental bias. For two donors (one aged 18 to 29 and one aged 80 or older), the study analyzed two additional independent replicas of 1 million unique cDNA reads from the same blood draw. What the research found in general, with its limitations: Estimates of total diversity from one million sequenced T cells were regarded as lower bounds and underestimates. Donor CMV infection status was unknown, potentially confounding age-related changes in expanded clonotypes. Observed TCR beta diversity per million T cells fell roughly linearly with age, and a significant reduction was already apparent by age roughly 40. Compared with the aged group, the long-lived group had more naive CD4+ T cells, fewer expanded clones and increased TCR diversity, a pattern suggesting age selection. The percentage of naive T cells measured by flow cytometry correlated strongly with observed TCR beta diversity. Conclusive comparison of naive and antigen-experienced compartments was prevented by the profiling of bulk unsorted PBMCs.

Receptor amplification or capture employed 5' RACE. TCRdb records Illumina HiSeq 2500 as the sequencer. A second PCR of roughly 7 to 11 cycles was run with a J-beta primer mix and a sample-barcoded 5' primer. A template-switch 5' adaptor carrying 12 random nucleotides introduced a unique molecular identifier onto each TCR beta cDNA molecule. At least 2.5 million CDR3-containing paired-end reads were obtained from each sample. The Mint cDNA synthesis kit, primed by a TRBC-specific oligonucleotide, was used to synthesize first-strand cDNA from all RNA. After uracil-DNA glycosylase treatment, a first 18-cycle PCR used universal primers M1SS and BC2_uni_R on all cDNA. The published analysis was carried out like this. Each sample was normalized by randomly selecting 1 million high-quality reads, each carrying a distinct molecular identifier. Reads with shared molecular identifiers were discarded instead of being binned into consensus sequences. MiTCR, run with a Q25 quality threshold and the strictest error-elimination algorithm, handled CDR3 identification, clonotype clustering and error correction. A nonparametric unseen species model with Euler transformation was used to estimate lower-bound total TCR beta diversity. The public reads were run again by TCRdb, first through fastp at Q25 and then through MiXCR, and only productive beta chains were kept. Identical CDR3 proteins give one entry, which carries the most common genes and DNA. V and J calls and clone size were set by TCRdb, not the authors. This sample is represented by around 780,000 distinct CDR3 sequences; roughly 56% of them were singletons. The ten most abundant clones make up 20% to 30% of the sample.

CDR1 SGHDN and CDR2 FVKESK were looked up in the germline V gene. Taken from cysteine to phenylalanine, the CDR3 has 13 residues. Only CDR3 DNA is held: 39 bases, read in frame from base 1. Trimming takes 1 base from V and 8 bases from J, and the germline ends sit 11 bases apart. The sequence came from a man between 35 and 55 years old in good health. The sequence is built from TRBV14 and TRBJ1-2; the D gene is unclear. The sequenced sample was blood. The nucleotide sequence is TGTGCCAGCAGCCAAGTAGAACGTGGGGGCTACACCTTC. Its amino acids are CASSQVERGGYTF.